A selection of T cell receptor beta chains follows, all from one sample in a study of CD4 T cells in relation to SARS-CoV-2 and coronaviruses. Some clones are missing from TCRdb's copy, which holds only in-frame ones; the method was immunoSEQ multiplex PCR. Seen here are about 60,000 clones, roughly nine tenths observed once, and the top ten hold about 0.36%. Material: naive CD4+ T cells from PBMCs. The receptor set was obtained from an adult with COVID-19. CDR3s include the opening cysteine and the closing phenylalanine or tryptophan. Fields, in order: J gene, V gene, CDR3 protein.

j_call: TRBJ1-5; v_call: TRBV28; cdr3_aa: CASSLDRGLSNQPQHF
j_call: TRBJ2-5; v_call: TRBV5-1; cdr3_aa: CASSLGAGVGETQYF
j_call: TRBJ1-1; v_call: TRBV12-3/TRBV12-4; cdr3_aa: CASRRGGNTEAFF
j_call: TRBJ1-2; v_call: TRBV6-2/TRBV6-3; cdr3_aa: CASSYGEKGTYGYTF
j_call: TRBJ2-3; v_call: TRBV9; cdr3_aa: CASSVDSGRNADTQYF
j_call: TRBJ1-4; v_call: TRBV15; cdr3_aa: CATSSPLTGAKLFF
j_call: TRBJ2-1; v_call: TRBV4-2; cdr3_aa: CASSQESLATGEQFF
j_call: TRBJ1-2; v_call: TRBV2; cdr3_aa: CASRVREINAQANYGYTF
j_call: TRBJ2-7; v_call: TRBV5-1; cdr3_aa: CASSETLDEQYF
j_call: TRBJ2-1; v_call: TRBV29-1; cdr3_aa: CSVRHRSSYNEQFF
j_call: TRBJ1-3; v_call: TRBV7-2; cdr3_aa: CASSPRRDRAGNTIYF
j_call: TRBJ2-5; v_call: TRBV4-3; cdr3_aa: CASSQAPGLAGAETQYF
j_call: TRBJ2-5; v_call: TRBV2; cdr3_aa: CASTLMGRLASQETQYF
j_call: TRBJ1-6; v_call: TRBV6-1; cdr3_aa: CASSDRGASYNSPLHF
j_call: TRBJ1-5; v_call: TRBV27; cdr3_aa: CATGRGPRQPQHF
j_call: TRBJ2-7; v_call: TRBV4-3; cdr3_aa: CASSQEQRGYEQYF
j_call: TRBJ1-6; v_call: TRBV27; cdr3_aa: CASSIPSLSPLHF
j_call: TRBJ2-1; v_call: TRBV9; cdr3_aa: CASSVVLGGEQFF
j_call: TRBJ2-1; v_call: TRBV5-1; cdr3_aa: CASSSDGRYNEQFF
j_call: TRBJ2-1; v_call: TRBV19; cdr3_aa: CASSIEASGRAYNEQFF
j_call: TRBJ1-5; v_call: TRBV6-5; cdr3_aa: CASSTTGGSNQPQHF
j_call: TRBJ2-1; v_call: TRBV30; cdr3_aa: CAWRAKGTEEQFF
j_call: TRBJ2-3; v_call: TRBV23-1; cdr3_aa: CASSQSASRETDTQYF
j_call: TRBJ2-2; v_call: TRBV5-1; cdr3_aa: CASSFESGSAGELFF
j_call: TRBJ2-1; v_call: TRBV18; cdr3_aa: CASSQMTGWGEQFF
j_call: TRBJ2-7; v_call: TRBV4-2; cdr3_aa: CASGQDRGGEQYF
j_call: TRBJ2-7; v_call: TRBV6-5; cdr3_aa: CASSRGLGHEQYF
j_call: TRBJ1-1; v_call: TRBV28; cdr3_aa: CASQSPRAAENTEAFF
j_call: TRBJ1-2; v_call: TRBV2; cdr3_aa: CASSGEGGDGYTF
j_call: TRBJ2-1; v_call: TRBV7-3; cdr3_aa: CASSSRLAGSGYSYNEQFF
j_call: TRBJ2-2; v_call: TRBV19; cdr3_aa: CASSGGTGVPGELFF
j_call: TRBJ1-1; v_call: TRBV5-1; cdr3_aa: CASSLESMNTEAFF
j_call: TRBJ2-2; v_call: TRBV12-3/TRBV12-4; cdr3_aa: CASSFPGGELFF
j_call: TRBJ2-5; v_call: TRBV6-5; cdr3_aa: CASSYVSGRARETQYF
j_call: TRBJ2-7; v_call: TRBV5-1; cdr3_aa: CASSIYHEQYF
j_call: TRBJ1-1; v_call: TRBV19; cdr3_aa: CASSIDPGTGAWNTEAFF
j_call: TRBJ2-3; v_call: TRBV30; cdr3_aa: CAWSYRNTDTQYF
j_call: TRBJ2-7; v_call: TRBV5-1; cdr3_aa: CASSWLAGGPGEQYF
j_call: TRBJ2-7; v_call: TRBV7-9; cdr3_aa: CASSPRTVYEQYF
j_call: TRBJ1-5; v_call: TRBV6-5; cdr3_aa: CASRDRGNQPQHF
j_call: TRBJ2-5; v_call: TRBV18; cdr3_aa: CASSGLAGETQYF
j_call: TRBJ1-5; v_call: TRBV5-6; cdr3_aa: CASSSQGRFNQPQHF
j_call: TRBJ2-3; v_call: TRBV15; cdr3_aa: CATSRQGADTQYF
j_call: TRBJ2-2; v_call: TRBV2; cdr3_aa: CASKRQGQDGELFF
j_call: TRBJ1-1; v_call: TRBV18; cdr3_aa: CASSQISMDTEAFF
j_call: TRBJ1-5; v_call: TRBV12-3/TRBV12-4; cdr3_aa: CASRETAGPQHF
j_call: TRBJ1-1; v_call: TRBV19; cdr3_aa: CASSLDSHTGTEAFF
j_call: TRBJ2-3; v_call: TRBV9; cdr3_aa: CASSTTGGTDTQYF
j_call: TRBJ2-7; v_call: TRBV25-1; cdr3_aa: CASSGPMTGNREWQYF
j_call: TRBJ1-6; v_call: TRBV6-1; cdr3_aa: CASSEERGSPLHF